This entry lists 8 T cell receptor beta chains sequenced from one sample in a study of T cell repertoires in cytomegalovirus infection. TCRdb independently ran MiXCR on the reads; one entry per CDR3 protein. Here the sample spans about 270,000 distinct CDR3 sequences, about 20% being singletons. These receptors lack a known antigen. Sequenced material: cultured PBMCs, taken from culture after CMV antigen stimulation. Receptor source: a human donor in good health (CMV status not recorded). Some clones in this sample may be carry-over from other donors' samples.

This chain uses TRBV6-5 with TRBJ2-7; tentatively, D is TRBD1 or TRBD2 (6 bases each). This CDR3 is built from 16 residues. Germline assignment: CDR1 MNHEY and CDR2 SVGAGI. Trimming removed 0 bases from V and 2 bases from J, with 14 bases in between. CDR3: CASSYSSIGGAYEQYF. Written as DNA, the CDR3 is TGTGCCAGCAGTTACTCCTCCATCGGGGGCGCCTACGAGCAGTACTTC.

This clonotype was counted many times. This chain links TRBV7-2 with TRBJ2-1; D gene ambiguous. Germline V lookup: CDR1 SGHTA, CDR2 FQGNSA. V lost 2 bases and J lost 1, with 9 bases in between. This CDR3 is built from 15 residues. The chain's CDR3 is CASSLLGGSYNEQFF. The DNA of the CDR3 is TGTGCCAGCAGCTTACTGGGCGGATCCTACAATGAGCAGTTCTTC. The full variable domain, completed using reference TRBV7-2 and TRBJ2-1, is GAGVSQSPSNKVTEKGKDVELRCDPISGHTALYWYRQSLGQGLEFLIYFQGNSAPDKSGLPSDRFSAERTGGSVSTLTIQRTQQEDSAVYLCASSLLGGSYNEQFFGPGTRLTVL.

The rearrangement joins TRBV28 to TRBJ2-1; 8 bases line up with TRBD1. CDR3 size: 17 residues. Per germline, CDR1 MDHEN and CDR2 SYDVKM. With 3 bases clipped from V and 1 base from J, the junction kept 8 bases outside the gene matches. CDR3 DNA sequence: TGTGCCAGCAGTTTGGCCACGGACAGGGTTTCCTACAATGAGCAGTTCTTC. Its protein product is CASSLATDRVSYNEQFF.

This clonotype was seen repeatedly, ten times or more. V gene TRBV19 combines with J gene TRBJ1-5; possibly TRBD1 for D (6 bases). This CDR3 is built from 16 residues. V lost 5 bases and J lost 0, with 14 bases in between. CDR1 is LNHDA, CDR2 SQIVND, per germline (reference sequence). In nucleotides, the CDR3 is TGTGCCAGTAGTTTCACGGACAGAAGTAGCAATCAGCCCCAGCATTTT. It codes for CASSFTDRSSNQPQHF.

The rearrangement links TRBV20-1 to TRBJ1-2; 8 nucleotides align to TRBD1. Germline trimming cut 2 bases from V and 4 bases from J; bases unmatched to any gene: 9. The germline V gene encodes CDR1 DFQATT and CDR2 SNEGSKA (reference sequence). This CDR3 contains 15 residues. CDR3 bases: TGCAGTGCTAGACAGGGGACAGGCACCCTCTATGGCTACACCTTC. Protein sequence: CSARQGTGTLYGYTF.

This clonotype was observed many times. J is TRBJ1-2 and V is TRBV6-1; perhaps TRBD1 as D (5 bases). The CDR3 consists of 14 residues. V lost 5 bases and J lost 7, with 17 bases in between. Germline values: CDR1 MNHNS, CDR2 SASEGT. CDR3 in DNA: TGTGCCAGCAGTCGGGGGGGAAAAGCGGGTGGCTACACCTTC. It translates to CASSRGGKAGGYTF.

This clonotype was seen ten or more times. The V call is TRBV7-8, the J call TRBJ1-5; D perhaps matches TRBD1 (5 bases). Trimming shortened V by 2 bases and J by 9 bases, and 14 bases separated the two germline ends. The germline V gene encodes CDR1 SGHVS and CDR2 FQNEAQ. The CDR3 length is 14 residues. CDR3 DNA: TGTGCCAGCAGCTTAATCCAGGGTACAACGCCCCAGCATTTT. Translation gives CASSLIQGTTPQHF. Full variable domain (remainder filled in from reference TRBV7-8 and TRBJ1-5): GAGVSQSPRYKVAKRGQDVALRCDPISGHVSLFWYQQALGQGPEFLTYFQNEAQLDKSGLPSDRFFAERPEGSVSTLKIQRTQQEDSAVYLCASSLIQGTTPQHFGDGTRLSIL.

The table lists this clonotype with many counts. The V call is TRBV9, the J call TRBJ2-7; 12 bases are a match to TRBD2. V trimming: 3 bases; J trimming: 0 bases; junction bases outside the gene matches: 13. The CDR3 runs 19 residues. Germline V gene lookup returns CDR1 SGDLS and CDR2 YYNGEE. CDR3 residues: CASSAERLAGGPSSYEQYV. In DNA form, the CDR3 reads TGTGCCAGCAGCGCCGAGAGGCTAGCGGGAGGGCCTAGCTCCTACGAGCAGTACGTC.